The next 3 T cell receptor beta chains were all read from a single sample in a study of T cells in Graves' hyperthyroidism and ophthalmopathy. Amplification targeted TCR beta CDR3 regions from RNA transcripts. HTBI primers drove first-round RT-PCR of the TCR CDR3. TCRdb redid the calling of the multiplex PCR reads with MiXCR, one entry per CDR3 protein. The sample comprises approximately 600,000 distinct CDR3 sequences, around 21% of which are singletons, and 34% rests with the top ten. The specimen was blood. The receptors shown here come from a young man with Graves' ophthalmopathy.

This clonotype appeared a single time. This rearrangement joins TRBV20-1 to TRBJ2-1; 7 bases map to TRBD2. Germline lookup yields CDR1 DFQATT and CDR2 SNEGSKA (reference sequence). The CDR3 has 13 residues. Unmatched junction bases numbered 4, after V lost 0 bases and J lost 8 bases. The DNA of the CDR3 is TGCAGTGCTAGAGAGGCGGGGGACGATGAGCAGTTCTTC. This gives the protein CSAREAGDDEQFF.

V usage is TRBV4-3 and J usage is TRBJ1-2, with D uncertain. Looked up from germline, CDR1 is LGHNA and CDR2 is YSLEER. The length of the CDR3 is 15 residues. The V and J ends lost 0 bases and 4 bases respectively, with 12 bases between them. DNA of the CDR3: TGCGCCAGCAGCCAAGATAACAACCCCATCTATGGCTACACCTTC. It is translated as CASSQDNNPIYGYTF.

This clonotype was recorded a few times. The genes are TRBV30 and TRBJ1-1; no clear D. Germline CDR1 reads GTSNPN; CDR2 reads SVGIG (reference sequence). This CDR3 region has 11 residues. V was pared by 6 bases and J by 1 base, with 6 bases between. This chain's CDR3 is CACSQNTEAFF. Here the CDR3 DNA reads TGTGCCTGTTCACAGAACACTGAAGCTTTCTTT.